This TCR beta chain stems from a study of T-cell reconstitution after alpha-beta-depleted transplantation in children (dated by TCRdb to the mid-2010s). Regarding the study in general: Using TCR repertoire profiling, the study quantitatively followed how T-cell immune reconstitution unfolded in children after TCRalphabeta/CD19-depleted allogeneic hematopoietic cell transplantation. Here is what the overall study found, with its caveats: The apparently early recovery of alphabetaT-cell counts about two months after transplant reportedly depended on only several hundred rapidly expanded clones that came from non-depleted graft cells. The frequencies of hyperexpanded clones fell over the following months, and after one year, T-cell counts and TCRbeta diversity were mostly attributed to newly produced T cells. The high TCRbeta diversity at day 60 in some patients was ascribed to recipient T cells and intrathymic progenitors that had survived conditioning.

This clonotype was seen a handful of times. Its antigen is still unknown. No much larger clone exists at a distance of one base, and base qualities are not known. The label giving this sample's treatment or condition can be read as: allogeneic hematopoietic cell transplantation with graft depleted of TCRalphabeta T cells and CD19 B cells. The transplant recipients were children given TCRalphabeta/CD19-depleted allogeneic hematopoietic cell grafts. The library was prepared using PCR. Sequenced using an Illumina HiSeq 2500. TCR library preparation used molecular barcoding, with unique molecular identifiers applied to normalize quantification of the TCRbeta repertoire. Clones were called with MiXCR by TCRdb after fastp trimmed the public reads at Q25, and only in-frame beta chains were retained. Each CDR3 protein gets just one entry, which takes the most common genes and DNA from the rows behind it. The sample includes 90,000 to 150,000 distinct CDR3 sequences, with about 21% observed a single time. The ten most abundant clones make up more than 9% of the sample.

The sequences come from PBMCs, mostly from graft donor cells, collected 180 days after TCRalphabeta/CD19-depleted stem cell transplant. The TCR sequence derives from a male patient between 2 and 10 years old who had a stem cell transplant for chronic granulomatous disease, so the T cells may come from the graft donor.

DNA sequence: TGTGCCAGCAGTGGGGGTGCGAACACCGGGGAGCTGTTTTTT. It is translated as CASSGGANTGELFF. This sequence uses TRBV6-1 and TRBJ2-2; the D gene remains uncertain. Its CDR3 holds 14 amino acids, cysteine through phenylalanine. Of the read, only the CDR3 DNA is kept; its 42 bases are in frame from base 1. CDR1 and CDR2 are drawn from the germline V gene: MNHNS, SASEGT. V is cut by 4 bases and J by 0 bases, and the space between the germline ends is 6 bases.